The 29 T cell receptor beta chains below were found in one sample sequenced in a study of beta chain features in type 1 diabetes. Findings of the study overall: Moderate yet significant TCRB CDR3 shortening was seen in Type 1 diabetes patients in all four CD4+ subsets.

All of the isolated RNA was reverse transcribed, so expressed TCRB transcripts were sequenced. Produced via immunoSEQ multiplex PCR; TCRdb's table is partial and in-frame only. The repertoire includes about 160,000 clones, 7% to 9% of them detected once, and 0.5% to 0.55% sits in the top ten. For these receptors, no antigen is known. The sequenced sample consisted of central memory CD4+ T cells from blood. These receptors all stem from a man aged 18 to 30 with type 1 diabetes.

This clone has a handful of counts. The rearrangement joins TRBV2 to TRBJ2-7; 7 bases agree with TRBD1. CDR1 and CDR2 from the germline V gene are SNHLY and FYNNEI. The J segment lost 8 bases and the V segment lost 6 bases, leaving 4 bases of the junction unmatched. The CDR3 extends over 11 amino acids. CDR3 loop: CASRATGKQYF. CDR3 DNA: TGTGCCAGCAGAGCGACAGGGAAGCAGTACTTC.

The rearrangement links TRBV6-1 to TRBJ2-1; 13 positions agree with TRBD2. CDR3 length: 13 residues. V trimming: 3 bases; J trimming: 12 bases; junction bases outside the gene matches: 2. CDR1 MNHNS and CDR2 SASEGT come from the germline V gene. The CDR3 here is CASSEGLAGRQFF. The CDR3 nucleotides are TGTGCCAGCAGTGAGGGACTAGCGGGGCGGCAGTTCTTC.

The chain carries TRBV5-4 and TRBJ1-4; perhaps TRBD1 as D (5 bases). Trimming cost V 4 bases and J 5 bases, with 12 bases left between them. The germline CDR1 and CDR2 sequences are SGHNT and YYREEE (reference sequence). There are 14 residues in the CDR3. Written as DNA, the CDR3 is TGTGCCAGCAGCCTAGACAGATCGAATGAAAAACTGTTTTTT. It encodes CASSLDRSNEKLFF.

In DNA form, the CDR3 reads TGTGCCAGCAGCTTAGCCGGGACTACAAGCAATGAGCAGTTCTTC. Its protein is CASSLAGTTSNEQFF. V is TRBV7-2 and J is TRBJ2-1; 7 bases fit TRBD2. Germline V lookup: CDR1 SGHTA, CDR2 FQGNSA. The length of the CDR3 is 15 residues. Trimming cost V 0 bases and J 6 bases; bases outside gene matches: 5. Variable domain in full (rest from reference TRBV7-2 and TRBJ2-1): GAGVSQSPSNKVTEKGKDVELRCDPISGHTALYWYRQSLGQGLEFLIYFQGNSAPDKSGLPSDRFSAERTGGSVSTLTIQRTQQEDSAVYLCASSLAGTTSNEQFFGPGTRLTVL.

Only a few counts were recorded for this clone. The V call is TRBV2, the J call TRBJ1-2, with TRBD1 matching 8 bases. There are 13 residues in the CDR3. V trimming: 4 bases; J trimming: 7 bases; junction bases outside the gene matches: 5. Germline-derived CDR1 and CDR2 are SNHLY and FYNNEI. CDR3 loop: CASSGTGKGGYTF. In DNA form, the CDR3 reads TGTGCCAGCAGTGGGACAGGGAAGGGTGGCTACACCTTC.

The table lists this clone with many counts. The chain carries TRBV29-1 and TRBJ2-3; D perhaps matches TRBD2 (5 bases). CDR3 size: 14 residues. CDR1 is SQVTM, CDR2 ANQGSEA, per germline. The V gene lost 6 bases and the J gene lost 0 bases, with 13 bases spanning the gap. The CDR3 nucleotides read TGCAGCGTAGGAGGACGAGTTAGCACAGATACGCAGTATTTT. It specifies CSVGGRVSTDTQYF.

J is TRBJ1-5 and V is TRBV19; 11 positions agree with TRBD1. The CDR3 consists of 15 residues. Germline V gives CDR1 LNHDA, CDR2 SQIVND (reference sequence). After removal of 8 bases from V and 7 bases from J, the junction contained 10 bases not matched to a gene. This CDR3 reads CASQAGTGGQQPQHF. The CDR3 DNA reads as TGTGCCAGTCAAGCCGGGACAGGGGGGCAACAGCCCCAGCATTTT.

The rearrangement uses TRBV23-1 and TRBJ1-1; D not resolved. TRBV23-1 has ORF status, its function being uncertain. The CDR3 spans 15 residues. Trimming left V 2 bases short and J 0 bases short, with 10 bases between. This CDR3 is CASSQQDKMNTEAFF. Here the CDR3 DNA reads TGCGCCAGCAGTCAACAAGACAAGATGAACACTGAAGCTTTCTTT.

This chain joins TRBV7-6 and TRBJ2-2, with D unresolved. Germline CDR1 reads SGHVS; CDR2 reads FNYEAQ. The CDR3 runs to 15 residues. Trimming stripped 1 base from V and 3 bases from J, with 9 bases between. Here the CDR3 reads CASSLGGRYTGELFF. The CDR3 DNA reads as TGTGCCAGCAGCTTAGGAGGCCGCTACACCGGGGAGCTGTTTTTT. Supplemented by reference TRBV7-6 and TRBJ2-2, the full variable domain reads GAGVSQSPRYKVTKRGQDVALRCDPISGHVSLYWYRQALGQGPEFLTYFNYEAQQDKSGLPNDRFSAERPEGSISTLTIQRTEQRDSAMYRCASSLGGRYTGELFFGEGSRLTVL.

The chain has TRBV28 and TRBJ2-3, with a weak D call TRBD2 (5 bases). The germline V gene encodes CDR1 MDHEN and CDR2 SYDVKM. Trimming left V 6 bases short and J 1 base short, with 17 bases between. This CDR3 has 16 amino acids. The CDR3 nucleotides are TGTGCCAGCAGCGGTCGTAGCGCCTCCGGCACAGATACGCAGTATTTT. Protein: CASSGRSASGTDTQYF.

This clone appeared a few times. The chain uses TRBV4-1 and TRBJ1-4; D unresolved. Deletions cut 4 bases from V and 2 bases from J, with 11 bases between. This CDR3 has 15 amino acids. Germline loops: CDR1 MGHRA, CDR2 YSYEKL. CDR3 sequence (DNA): TGCGCCAGCAGCCTTACCCTCGGTACTAATGAAAAACTGTTTTTT. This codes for CASSLTLGTNEKLFF.

The CDR3 loop is CASSRLGEPQHF. DNA for the CDR3: TGTGCCAGCAGCCGTCTCGGAGAGCCCCAGCATTTT. The V and J genes are TRBV7-9 and TRBJ1-5; the D is unclear. There are 12 residues in the CDR3. Trimming pared 5 bases from V and 8 bases from J, leaving 10 bases between. The germline CDR1 and CDR2 sequences are SEHNR and FQNEAQ (reference sequence).

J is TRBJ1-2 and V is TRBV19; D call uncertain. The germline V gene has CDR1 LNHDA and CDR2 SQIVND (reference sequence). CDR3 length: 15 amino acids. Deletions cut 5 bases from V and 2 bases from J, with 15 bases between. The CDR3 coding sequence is TGTGCCAGTAGTTTCTACAGTTCCTTAAACTATGGCTACACCTTC. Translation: CASSFYSSLNYGYTF. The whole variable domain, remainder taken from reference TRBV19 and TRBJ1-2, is DGGITQSPKYLFRKEGQNVTLSCEQNLNHDAMYWYRQDPGQGLRLIYYSQIVNDFQKGDIAEGYSVSREKKESFPLTVTSAQKNPTAFYLCASSFYSSLNYGYTFGSGTRLTVV.

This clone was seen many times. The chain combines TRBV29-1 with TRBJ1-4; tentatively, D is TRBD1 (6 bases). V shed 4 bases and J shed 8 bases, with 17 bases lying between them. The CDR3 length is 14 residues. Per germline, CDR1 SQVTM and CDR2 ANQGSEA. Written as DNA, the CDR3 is TGCAGCGTTGGGTCCGGAGTCGGACAGGAAAAACTGTTTTTT. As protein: CSVGSGVGQEKLFF.

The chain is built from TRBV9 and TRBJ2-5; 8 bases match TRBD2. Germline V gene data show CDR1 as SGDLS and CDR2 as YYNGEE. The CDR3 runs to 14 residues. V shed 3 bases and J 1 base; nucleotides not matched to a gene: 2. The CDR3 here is CASSAGTSQETQYF. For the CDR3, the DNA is TGTGCCAGCAGCGCGGGGACTAGCCAAGAGACCCAGTACTTC.

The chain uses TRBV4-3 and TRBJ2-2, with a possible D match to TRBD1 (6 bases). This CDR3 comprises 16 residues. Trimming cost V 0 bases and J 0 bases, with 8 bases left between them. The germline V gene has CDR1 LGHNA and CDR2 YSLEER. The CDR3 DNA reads TGCGCCAGCAGCCAAGAGGCAGGGGCGAACACCGGGGAGCTGTTTTTT. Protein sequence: CASSQEAGANTGELFF.

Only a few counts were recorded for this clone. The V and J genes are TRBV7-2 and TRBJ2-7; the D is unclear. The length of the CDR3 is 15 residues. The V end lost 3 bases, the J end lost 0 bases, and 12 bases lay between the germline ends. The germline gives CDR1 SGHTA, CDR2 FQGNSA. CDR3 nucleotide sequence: TGTGCCAGCAGCTTGAGCTTTTCAAGCTCCTACGAGCAGTACTTC. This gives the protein CASSLSFSSSYEQYF.

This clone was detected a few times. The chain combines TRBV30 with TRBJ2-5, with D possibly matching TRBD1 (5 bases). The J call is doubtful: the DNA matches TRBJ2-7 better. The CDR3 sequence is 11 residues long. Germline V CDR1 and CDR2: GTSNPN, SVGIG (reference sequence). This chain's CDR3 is CAWSVGAEQYF. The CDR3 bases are TGTGCCTGGAGCGTAGGGGCCGAGCAGTACTTC.

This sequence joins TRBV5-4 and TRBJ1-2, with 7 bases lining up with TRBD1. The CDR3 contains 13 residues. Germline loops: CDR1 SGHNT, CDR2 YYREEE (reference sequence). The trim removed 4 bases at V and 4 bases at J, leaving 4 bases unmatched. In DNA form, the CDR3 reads TGTGCCAGCAGCCTAAACAGGGGCTATGGCTACACCTTC. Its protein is CASSLNRGYGYTF.

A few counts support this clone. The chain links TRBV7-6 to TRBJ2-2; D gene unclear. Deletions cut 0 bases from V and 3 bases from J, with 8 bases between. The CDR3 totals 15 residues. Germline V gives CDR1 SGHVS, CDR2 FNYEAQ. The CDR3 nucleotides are TGTGCCAGCAGCTTAGCTCCGGCGGACACCGGGGAGCTGTTTTTT. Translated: CASSLAPADTGELFF.

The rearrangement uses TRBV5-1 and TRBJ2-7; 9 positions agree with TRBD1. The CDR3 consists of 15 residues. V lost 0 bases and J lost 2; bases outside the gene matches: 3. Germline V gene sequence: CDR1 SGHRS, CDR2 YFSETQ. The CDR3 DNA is TGCGCCAGCAGCTTGGGGACAGGGGCCCCCTACGAGCAGTACTTC. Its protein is CASSLGTGAPYEQYF.

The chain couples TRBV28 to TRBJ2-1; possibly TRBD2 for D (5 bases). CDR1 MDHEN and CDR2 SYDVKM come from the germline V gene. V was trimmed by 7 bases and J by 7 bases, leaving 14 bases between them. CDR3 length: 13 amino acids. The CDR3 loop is CASIFSGSNEQFF. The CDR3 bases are TGTGCCAGCATCTTTTCGGGGTCTAATGAGCAGTTCTTC. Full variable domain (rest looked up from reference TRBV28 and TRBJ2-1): DVKVTQSSRYLVKRTGEKVFLECVQDMDHENMFWYRQDPGLGLRLIYFSYDVKMKEKGDIPEGYSVSREKKERFSLILESASTNQTSMYLCASIFSGSNEQFFGPGTRLTVL.

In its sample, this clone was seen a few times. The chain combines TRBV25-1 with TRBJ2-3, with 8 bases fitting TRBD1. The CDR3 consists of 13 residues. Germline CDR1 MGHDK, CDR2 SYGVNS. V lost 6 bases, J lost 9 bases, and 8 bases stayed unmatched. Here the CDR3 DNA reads TGTGCCAGCAGGGGACAGGCCGGGGGAACGCAGTATTTT. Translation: CASRGQAGGTQYF.

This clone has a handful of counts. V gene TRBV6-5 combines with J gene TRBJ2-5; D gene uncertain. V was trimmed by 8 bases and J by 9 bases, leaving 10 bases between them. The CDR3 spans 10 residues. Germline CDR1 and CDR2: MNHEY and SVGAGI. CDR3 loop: CASGNEAQYF. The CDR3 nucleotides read TGTGCCAGCGGAAATGAGGCCCAGTACTTC.

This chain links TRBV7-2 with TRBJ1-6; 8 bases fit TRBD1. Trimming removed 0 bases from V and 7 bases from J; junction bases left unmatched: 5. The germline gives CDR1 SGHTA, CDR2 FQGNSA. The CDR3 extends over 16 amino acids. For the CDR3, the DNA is TGTGCCAGCAGCTTAGCTTTGACAGGGGTCAATTCACCCCTCCACTTT. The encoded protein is CASSLALTGVNSPLHF.

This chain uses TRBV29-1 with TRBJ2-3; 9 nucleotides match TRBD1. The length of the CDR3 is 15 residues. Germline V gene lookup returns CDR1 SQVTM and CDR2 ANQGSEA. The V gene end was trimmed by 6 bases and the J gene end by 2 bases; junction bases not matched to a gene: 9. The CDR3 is CSVGLQGAFTDTQYF. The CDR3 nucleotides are TGCAGCGTGGGATTACAGGGGGCTTTCACAGATACGCAGTATTTT.

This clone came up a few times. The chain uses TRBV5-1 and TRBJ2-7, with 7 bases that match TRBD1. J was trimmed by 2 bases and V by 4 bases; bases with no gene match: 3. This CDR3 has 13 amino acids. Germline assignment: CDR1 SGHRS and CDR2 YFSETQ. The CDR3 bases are TGCGCCAGCAGCCGGGGACAGCCCTACGAGCAGTACTTC. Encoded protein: CASSRGQPYEQYF.

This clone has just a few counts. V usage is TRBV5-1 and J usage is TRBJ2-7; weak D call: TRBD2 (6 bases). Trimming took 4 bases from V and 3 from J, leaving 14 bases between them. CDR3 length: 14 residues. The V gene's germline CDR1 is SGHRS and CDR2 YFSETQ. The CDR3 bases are TGCGCCAGCAGCATCGGGAGTAACGGCTACGAGCAGTACTTC. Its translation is CASSIGSNGYEQYF.

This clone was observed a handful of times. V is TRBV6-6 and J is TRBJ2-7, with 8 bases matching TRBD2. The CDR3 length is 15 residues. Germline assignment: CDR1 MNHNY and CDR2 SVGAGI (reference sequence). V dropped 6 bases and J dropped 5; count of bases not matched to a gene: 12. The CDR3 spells CASRGRGLVSHEQYF. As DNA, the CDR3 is TGTGCCAGCAGGGGAAGGGGACTAGTAAGCCACGAGCAGTACTTC.